Listed below are T cell receptor beta chains from one sample, sequenced in a study of regulatory T cells in long-lasting Graves disease. Using its own MiXCR run on the multiplex PCR reads, TCRdb lists one record per CDR3 protein. This sample has some 410,000 distinct CDR3 sequences, with 15% to 20% found just once. The data also belong to a second study, concerning T cells in Graves' hyperthyroidism and ophthalmopathy.

This sample comprised peripheral blood mononuclear cells (PBMCs), obtained at new diagnosis, from a patient treated with antithyroid drugs. Receptor source: a woman in her 30s with Graves disease. The CDR3 runs from the conserved cysteine through the conserved F or W. A D gene is named only where the DNA matches it firmly. Only part of the rows carry a size: once, few, many, or a class if the clone is expanded.

V gene,clone size,J gene,D gene,CDR3 protein,CDR3 DNA
TRBV6-9,many,TRBJ2-1,TRBD2,CASSYGLAGVNEQFF,TGTGCCAGCAGTTACGGACTAGCGGGAGTAAATGAGCAGTTCTTC
TRBV20-1,NA,TRBJ2-7,NA,CSASPQTSVYEQYF,TGCAGTGCTAGCCCCCAAACTAGTGTTTACGAGCAGTACTTC
TRBV30,NA,TRBJ1-2,NA,CAWTRQDGYGYTF,TGTGCCTGGACCCGACAGGATGGCTATGGCTACACCTTC
TRBV18,many,TRBJ2-1,TRBD2,CASSSSSSGSSYNEQFF,TGTGCCAGCTCATCCTCGTCTAGCGGGAGCTCCTACAATGAGCAGTTCTTC
TRBV7-7,few,TRBJ2-3,TRBD2,CASSPQAGGPTDTQYF,TGTGCTAGCAGCCCCCAAGCGGGAGGGCCCACAGATACGCAGTATTTT
TRBV20-1,many,TRBJ2-3,TRBD2,CSAKSSGRPGPPDTQYF,TGCAGTGCTAAGAGTAGCGGGAGGCCGGGCCCCCCAGATACGCAGTATTTT
TRBV7-2,few,TRBJ2-3,NA,CASKPGAAESDTQYF,TGTGCCAGCAAGCCAGGTGCAGCTGAGTCGGATACGCAGTATTTT
TRBV7-2,many,TRBJ2-7,NA,CASSLGMRLVRSYEQYF,TGTGCCAGCAGCTTAGGGATGAGGTTGGTCAGATCATACGAGCAGTACTTC
TRBV5-1,NA,TRBJ1-1,TRBD1,CASSYMTGVNTEAFF,TGCGCCAGCAGCTATATGACAGGGGTGAACACTGAAGCTTTCTTT
TRBV12-3/TRBV12-4,many,TRBJ1-4,TRBD1,CASSFVTGGPFGKLFF,TGTGCCAGCAGTTTTGTTACAGGGGGCCCCTTTGGAAAACTGTTTTTT
TRBV5-1,many,TRBJ1-2,NA,CASSLDPLAGLSYGYTF,TGCGCCAGCAGCTTGGATCCTCTAGCGGGGTTGAGCTATGGCTACACCTTC
TRBV9,NA,TRBJ1-6,TRBD1,CASSVQRTGTGERTYNSPLHF,TGTGCCAGCAGCGTTCAAAGGACTGGGACAGGGGAAAGGACCTATAATTCACCCCTCCACTTT
TRBV10-3,NA,TRBJ1-1,NA,CAISPQGGNTEAFF,TGTGCCATCTCACCGCAAGGGGGGAACACTGAAGCTTTCTTT
TRBV6-5,few,TRBJ2-7,NA,CASSYSTGYEQYF,TGTGCCAGCAGTTACTCGACAGGCTACGAGCAGTACTTC
TRBV7-3,many,TRBJ1-3,NA,CASSLSAGSGNTIYF,TGTGCCAGCAGCTTAAGTGCAGGCTCTGGAAACACCATATATTTT
TRBV5-4,few,TRBJ2-1,TRBD2,CASSSNEREGLPDEQFF,TGTGCCAGCAGCTCCAACGAGCGGGAGGGCCTCCCGGATGAGCAGTTCTTC